These 9 T cell receptor beta chains came from one sample sequenced in a study of shared clonotypes between healthy human individuals. Some clones are missing from TCRdb's copy, which holds only in-frame ones; the method was immunoSEQ multiplex PCR. The sample gives more than 1.2 million clones, 98% of which show up once; approximately 0.4% is in the top ten. The sequencing sample was made of naive CD4+ T cells sorted from blood. Subset: CD45RA+ positively selected. The receptor source for this set is a man aged 30 to 45 in good health.

The chain recombines TRBV6-5 with TRBJ1-1; D not certain. The CDR3 covers 12 residues. From germline, CDR1 is MNHEY and CDR2 SVGAGI. V was clipped by 5 bases and J by 11 bases, with 15 bases between them. The CDR3 protein is CASSRPGPGAFF. CDR3 nucleotide sequence: TGTGCCAGCAGTCGACCAGGTCCCGGGGCTTTCTTT.

Concerning this clone itself: The sample contains more than one DNA sequence encoding this CDR3. V is TRBV19 and J is TRBJ2-7; 8 positions match TRBD1. Germline CDR1 and CDR2: LNHDA and SQIVND (reference sequence). The CDR3 has 13 amino acids. V gave up 3 bases and J gave up 4 bases; unmatched junction bases: 2. CDR3 bases: TGTGCCAGTAGTATCGGGACAGGTTACGAGCAGTACTTC. Protein sequence: CASSIGTGYEQYF. The whole variable domain, filled in from reference TRBV19 and TRBJ2-7, reads DGGITQSPKYLFRKEGQNVTLSCEQNLNHDAMYWYRQDPGQGLRLIYYSQIVNDFQKGDIAEGYSVSREKKESFPLTVTSAQKNPTAFYLCASSIGTGYEQYFGPGTRLTVT.

The chain has TRBV6-1 and TRBJ1-5, with D possibly matching TRBD1 (5 bases). This CDR3 is built from 17 residues. The V end was cut by 3 bases, the J end by 0 bases, with 15 bases between. Germline V CDR1 and CDR2: MNHNS, SASEGT. The CDR3 protein is CASSDLGGGYSNQPQHF. The CDR3 DNA reads as TGTGCCAGCAGTGACCTGGGTGGGGGATATAGCAATCAGCCCCAGCATTTT.

The chain has TRBV7-9 and TRBJ2-7; D tentatively fits TRBD1 or TRBD2 (7 bases each). The ends were cut back, 5 bases at V and 1 base at J, with 12 bases in the middle. Germline CDR1 is SEHNR and CDR2 is FQNEAQ (reference sequence). The CDR3 contains 14 residues. CDR3 in DNA: TGTGCCAGCAGCAGGGGGGGACAGTCCTACGAGCAGTACTTC. As protein: CASSRGGQSYEQYF.

This chain connects TRBV5-1 to TRBJ2-5; 8 bases agree with TRBD1. Looked up from germline, CDR1 is SGHRS and CDR2 is YFSETQ. The trim removed 2 bases at V and 4 bases at J, leaving 7 bases unmatched. The CDR3 spans 15 residues. The CDR3: CASSFSTGGGETQYF. CDR3 DNA: TGCGCCAGCAGCTTCTCAACAGGGGGAGGAGAGACCCAGTACTTC. The variable domain in full, with the rest retrieved from reference TRBV5-1 and TRBJ2-5, is KAGVTQTPRYLIKTRGQQVTLSCSPISGHRSVSWYQQTPGQGLQFLFEYFSETQRNKGNFPGRFSGRQFSNSRSEMNVSTLELGDSALYLCASSFSTGGGETQYFGPGTRLLVL.

This chain joins TRBV25-1 and TRBJ2-2, with D maybe TRBD2 (5 bases). The CDR3 has 13 residues. The V end was cut by 8 bases, the J end by 1 base, with 8 bases between. Germline V gives CDR1 MGHDK, CDR2 SYGVNS. CDR3 in amino acids: CASYSENTGELFF. The CDR3 DNA follows: TGTGCCAGCTATAGCGAGAACACCGGGGAGCTGTTTTTT.

V and J are TRBV18 and TRBJ1-1; 7 nucleotides agree with TRBD1. V lost 0 bases to trimming and J lost 0 bases; unmatched junction nucleotides: 4. The germline CDR1 and CDR2 sequences are KGHSH and LQKENI. The CDR3 runs 16 residues. The CDR3 reads CASSPPGDRMNTEAFF. DNA for the CDR3: TGTGCCAGCTCACCACCGGGGGACAGAATGAACACTGAAGCTTTCTTT.

The rearrangement uses TRBV5-4 and TRBJ2-1; 11 bases map to TRBD2. The germline V gene has CDR1 SGHNT and CDR2 YYREEE (reference sequence). The junction had 7 bases not matched to a gene; V was cut back by 3 bases and J by 5 bases. This CDR3 is 16 amino acids long. The CDR3 sequence: CASSSKQLAGDNEQFF. Here the CDR3 DNA reads TGTGCCAGCAGCTCGAAACAACTAGCGGGGGACAATGAGCAGTTCTTC.

The chain uses TRBV21-1 and TRBJ2-5; the table's D gene call, TRBD2, was not cross checked with the DNA. TRBV21-1 is a listed pseudogene. This CDR3 spans 16 amino acids. The CDR3 is CASSEGLAGVGETQYF. As DNA, the CDR3 is TGTGCCAGCAGCGAAGGACTAGCGGGAGTTGGAGAGACCCAGTACTTC.